The entry below gives a single T cell receptor beta chain sequence along with its context. Its specificity is unknown. The sample is drawn from a study of shared clonotypes between healthy human individuals. Measured with immunoSEQ multiplex PCR; TCRdb has only the in-frame clones, and not every one. The data show about 2.5 million clones, with about 90% seen just once and 0.3% to 0.45% held by the top ten. General study points: Despite large depth, rarefaction showed incomplete sorted-subset sequencing.

The CDR3 length is 15 residues. Trimming cost V 4 bases and J 4 bases, with 18 bases left between them. Germline CDR1 SGHRS, CDR2 YFSETQ. The clonotype was recovered from a man younger than 30 in good health. Some clones in this sample may be carry-over from other donors' samples. The specimen sequenced was naive CD4+ T cells from PBMCs. Sample subset: CD45RA+ positively selected. This sequence joins TRBV5-1 and TRBJ2-7; tentative D call: TRBD1 (5 bases). The CDR3 protein is CASSLTGLLGYEQYF. The CDR3, as DNA: TGCGCCAGCAGCCTTACAGGTCTGTTGGGGTACGAGCAGTACTTC.